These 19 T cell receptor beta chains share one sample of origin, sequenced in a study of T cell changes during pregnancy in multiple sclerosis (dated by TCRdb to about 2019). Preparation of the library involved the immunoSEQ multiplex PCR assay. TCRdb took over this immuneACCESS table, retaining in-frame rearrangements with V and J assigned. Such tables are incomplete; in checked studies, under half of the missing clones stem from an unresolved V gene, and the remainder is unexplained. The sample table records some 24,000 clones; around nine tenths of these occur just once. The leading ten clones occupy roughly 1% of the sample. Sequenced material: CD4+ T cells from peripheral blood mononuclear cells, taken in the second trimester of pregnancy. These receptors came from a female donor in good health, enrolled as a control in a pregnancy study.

The CDR3 region has the DNA TGTGCCTGGAGTGGGCGGATTAGCACAGATACGCAGTATTTT. This encodes CAWSGRISTDTQYF. This chain joins TRBV30 and TRBJ2-3; D gene uncertain. Trimming shortened V by 1 base and J by 0 bases, and 8 bases separated the two germline ends. Per germline, CDR1 GTSNPN and CDR2 SVGIG (reference sequence). The CDR3 sequence is 14 residues long. The variable domain in full, completed from reference TRBV30 and TRBJ2-3, reads SQTIHQWPATLVQPVGSPLSLECTVEGTSNPNLYWYRQAAGRGLQLLFYSVGIGQISSEVPQNLSASRPQDRQFILSSKKLLLSDSGFYLCAWSGRISTDTQYFGPGTRLTVL.

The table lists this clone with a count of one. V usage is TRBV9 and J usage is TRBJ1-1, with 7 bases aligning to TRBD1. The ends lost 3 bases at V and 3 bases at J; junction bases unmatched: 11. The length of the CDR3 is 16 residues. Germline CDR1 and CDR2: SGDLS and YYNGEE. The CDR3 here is CASSGDGPRGDTEAFF. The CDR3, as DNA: TGTGCCAGCAGCGGAGACGGCCCCAGGGGGGACACTGAAGCTTTCTTT.

This CDR3 reads CASGLGHRGETQYF. The CDR3 nucleotides read TGTGCCAGCGGCCTAGGGCACAGGGGTGAGACCCAGTACTTC. The rearrangement joins TRBV11-2 to TRBJ2-5; TRBD1 matches 7 bases. Germline V CDR1 and CDR2: SGHAT, FQNNGV. J gave up 5 bases and V 8 bases, and 11 bases lay outside the gene matches. CDR3 size: 14 residues.

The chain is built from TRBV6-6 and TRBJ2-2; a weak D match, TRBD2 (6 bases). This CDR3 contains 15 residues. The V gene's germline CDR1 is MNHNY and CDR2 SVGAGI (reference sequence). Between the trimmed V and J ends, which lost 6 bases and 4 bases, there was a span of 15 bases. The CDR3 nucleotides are TGTGCCAGCAGCCGACTGGGGGGAGCCACCGGGGAGCTGTTTTTT. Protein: CASSRLGGATGELFF.

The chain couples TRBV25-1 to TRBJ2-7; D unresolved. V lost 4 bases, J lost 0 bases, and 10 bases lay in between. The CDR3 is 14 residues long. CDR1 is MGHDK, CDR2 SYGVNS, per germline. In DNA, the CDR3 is TGTGCCAGCAGTGCCCGTTACAGCTCCTACGAGCAGTACTTC. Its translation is CASSARYSSYEQYF.

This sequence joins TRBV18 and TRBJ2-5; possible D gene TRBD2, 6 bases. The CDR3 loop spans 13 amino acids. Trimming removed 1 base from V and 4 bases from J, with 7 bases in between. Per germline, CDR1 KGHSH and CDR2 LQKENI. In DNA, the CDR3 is TGTGCCAGCTCACCACTGGGGGGAGAGACCCAGTACTTC. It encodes CASSPLGGETQYF.

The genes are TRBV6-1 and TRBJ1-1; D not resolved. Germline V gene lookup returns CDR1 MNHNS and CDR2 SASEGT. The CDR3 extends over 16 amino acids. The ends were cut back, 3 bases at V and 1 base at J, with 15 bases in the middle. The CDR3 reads CASSDYRGTANTEAFF. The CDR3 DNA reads TGTGCCAGCAGTGATTATCGGGGTACAGCGAACACTGAAGCTTTCTTT.

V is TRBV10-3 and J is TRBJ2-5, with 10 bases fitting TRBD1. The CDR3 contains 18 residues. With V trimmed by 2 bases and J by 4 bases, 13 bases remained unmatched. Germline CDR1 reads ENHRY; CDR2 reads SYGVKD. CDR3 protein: CAISESSGQGSVGETQYF. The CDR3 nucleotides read TGTGCCATCAGTGAGAGTTCGGGACAGGGGTCGGTAGGAGAGACCCAGTACTTC.

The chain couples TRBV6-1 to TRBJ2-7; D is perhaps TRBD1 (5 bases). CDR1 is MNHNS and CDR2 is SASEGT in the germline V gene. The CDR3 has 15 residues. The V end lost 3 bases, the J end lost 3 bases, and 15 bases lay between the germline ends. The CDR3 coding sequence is TGTGCCAGCAGTGACATGACAGTGGGAAACTACGAGCAGTACTTC. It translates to CASSDMTVGNYEQYF.

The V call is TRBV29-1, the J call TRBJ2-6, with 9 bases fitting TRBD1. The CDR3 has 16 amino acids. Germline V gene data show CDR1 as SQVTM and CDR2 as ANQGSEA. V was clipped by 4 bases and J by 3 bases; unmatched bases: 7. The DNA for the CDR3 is TGCAGCGTTGCTGAACAGGGGGCAGTTGGGGCCAACGTCCTGACTTTC. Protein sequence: CSVAEQGAVGANVLTF.

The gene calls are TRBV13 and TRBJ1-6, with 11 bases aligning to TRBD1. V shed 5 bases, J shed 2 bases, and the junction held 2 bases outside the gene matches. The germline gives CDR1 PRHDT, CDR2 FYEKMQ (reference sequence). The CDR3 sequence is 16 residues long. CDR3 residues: CASSGTGGPYNSPLHF. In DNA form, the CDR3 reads TGTGCCAGCAGCGGGACAGGGGGTCCCTATAATTCACCCCTCCACTTT.

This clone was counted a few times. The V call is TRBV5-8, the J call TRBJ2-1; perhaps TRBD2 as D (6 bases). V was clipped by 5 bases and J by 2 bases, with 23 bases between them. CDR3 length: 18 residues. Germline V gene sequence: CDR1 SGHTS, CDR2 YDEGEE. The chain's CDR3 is CASSPQWNLGGTYNEQFF. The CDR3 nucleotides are TGTGCCAGCAGTCCTCAGTGGAATTTGGGGGGTACCTACAATGAGCAGTTCTTC.

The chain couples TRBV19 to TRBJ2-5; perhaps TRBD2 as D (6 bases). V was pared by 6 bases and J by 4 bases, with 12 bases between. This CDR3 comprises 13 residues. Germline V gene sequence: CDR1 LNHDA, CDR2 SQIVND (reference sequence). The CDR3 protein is CASRVGGGETQYF. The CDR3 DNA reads TGTGCCAGTAGGGTCGGGGGTGGAGAGACCCAGTACTTC.

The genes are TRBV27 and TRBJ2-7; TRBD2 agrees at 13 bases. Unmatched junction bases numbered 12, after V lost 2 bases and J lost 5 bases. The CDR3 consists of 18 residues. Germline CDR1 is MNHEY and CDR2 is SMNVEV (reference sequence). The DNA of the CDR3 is TGTGCCAGCAGTTTACGGGGTCTACTAGCGGGAGGGCCAGACGAGCAGTACTTC. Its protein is CASSLRGLLAGGPDEQYF.

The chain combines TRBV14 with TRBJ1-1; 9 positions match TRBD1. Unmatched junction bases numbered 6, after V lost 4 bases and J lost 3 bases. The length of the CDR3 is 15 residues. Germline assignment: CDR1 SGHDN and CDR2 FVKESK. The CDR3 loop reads CASSRGTGRDTEAFF. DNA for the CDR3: TGTGCCAGCAGCCGGGGGACAGGGAGAGACACTGAAGCTTTCTTT. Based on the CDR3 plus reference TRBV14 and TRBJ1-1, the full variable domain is EAGVTQFPSHSVIEKGQTVTLRCDPISGHDNLYWYRRVMGKEIKFLLHFVKESKQDESGMPNNRFLAERTGGTYSTLKVQPAELEDSGVYFCASSRGTGRDTEAFFGQGTRLTVV.

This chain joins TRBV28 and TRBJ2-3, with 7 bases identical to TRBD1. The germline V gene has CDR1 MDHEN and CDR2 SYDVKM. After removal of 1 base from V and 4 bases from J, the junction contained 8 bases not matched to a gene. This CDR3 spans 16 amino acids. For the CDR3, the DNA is TGTGCCAGCAGTTTATTGTACAGGGGAGTTCCAGATACGCAGTATTTT. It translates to CASSLLYRGVPDTQYF.

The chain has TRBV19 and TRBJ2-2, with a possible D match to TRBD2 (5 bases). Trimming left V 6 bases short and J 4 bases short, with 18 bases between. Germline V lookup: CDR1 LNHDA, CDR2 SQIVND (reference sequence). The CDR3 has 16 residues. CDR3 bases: TGTGCCAGTAGCAATTACGGGGTGGCCGGCACCGGGGAGCTGTTTTTT. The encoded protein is CASSNYGVAGTGELFF.

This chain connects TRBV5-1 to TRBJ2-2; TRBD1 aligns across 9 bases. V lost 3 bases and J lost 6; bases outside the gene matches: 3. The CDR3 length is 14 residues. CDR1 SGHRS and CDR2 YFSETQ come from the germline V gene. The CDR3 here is CASSWTGDAGELFF. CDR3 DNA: TGCGCCAGCAGCTGGACAGGGGACGCCGGGGAGCTGTTTTTT. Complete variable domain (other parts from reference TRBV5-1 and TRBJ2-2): KAGVTQTPRYLIKTRGQQVTLSCSPISGHRSVSWYQQTPGQGLQFLFEYFSETQRNKGNFPGRFSGRQFSNSRSEMNVSTLELGDSALYLCASSWTGDAGELFFGEGSRLTVL.

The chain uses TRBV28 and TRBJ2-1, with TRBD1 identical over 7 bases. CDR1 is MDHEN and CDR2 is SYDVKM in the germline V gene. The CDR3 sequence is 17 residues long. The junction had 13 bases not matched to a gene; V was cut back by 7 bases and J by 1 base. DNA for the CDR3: TGTGCCAGCACCCTAAGTCCTACAGGGGTGTCCTACAATGAGCAGTTCTTC. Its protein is CASTLSPTGVSYNEQFF. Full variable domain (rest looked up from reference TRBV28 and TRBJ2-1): DVKVTQSSRYLVKRTGEKVFLECVQDMDHENMFWYRQDPGLGLRLIYFSYDVKMKEKGDIPEGYSVSREKKERFSLILESASTNQTSMYLCASTLSPTGVSYNEQFFGPGTRLTVL.